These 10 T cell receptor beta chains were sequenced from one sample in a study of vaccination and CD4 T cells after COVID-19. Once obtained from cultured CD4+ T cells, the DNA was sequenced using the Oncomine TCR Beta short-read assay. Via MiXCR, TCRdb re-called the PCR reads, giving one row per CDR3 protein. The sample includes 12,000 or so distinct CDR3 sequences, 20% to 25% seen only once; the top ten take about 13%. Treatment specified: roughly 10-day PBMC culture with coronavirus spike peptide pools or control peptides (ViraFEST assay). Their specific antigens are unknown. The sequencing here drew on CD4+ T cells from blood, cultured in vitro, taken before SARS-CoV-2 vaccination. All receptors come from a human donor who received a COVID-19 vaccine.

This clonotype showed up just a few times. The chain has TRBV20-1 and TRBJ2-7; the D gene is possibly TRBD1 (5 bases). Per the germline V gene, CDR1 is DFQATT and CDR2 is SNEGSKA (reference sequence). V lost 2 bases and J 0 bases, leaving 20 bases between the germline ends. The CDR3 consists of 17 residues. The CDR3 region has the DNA TGCAGTGCTAGAAATCGCGGTTTAGGGGTCCTCTCCTACGAGCAGTACTTC. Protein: CSARNRGLGVLSYEQYF.

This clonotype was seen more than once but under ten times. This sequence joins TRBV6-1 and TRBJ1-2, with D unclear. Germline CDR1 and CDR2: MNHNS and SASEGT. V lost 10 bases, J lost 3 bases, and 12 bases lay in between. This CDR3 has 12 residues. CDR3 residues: CATKTIYYGYTF. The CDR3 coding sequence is TGTGCCACAAAGACAATTTACTATGGCTACACCTTC.

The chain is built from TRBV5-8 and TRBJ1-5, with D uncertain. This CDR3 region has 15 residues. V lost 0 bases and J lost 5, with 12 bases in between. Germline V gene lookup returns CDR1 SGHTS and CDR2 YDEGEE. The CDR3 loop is CASSLAFGSYQPQHF. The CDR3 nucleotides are TGTGCCAGCAGCTTGGCCTTCGGGAGCTATCAGCCCCAGCATTTT.

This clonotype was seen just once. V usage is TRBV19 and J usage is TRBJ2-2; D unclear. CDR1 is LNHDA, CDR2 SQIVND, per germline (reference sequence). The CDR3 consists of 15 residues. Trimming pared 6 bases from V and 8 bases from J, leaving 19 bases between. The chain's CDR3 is CASSSDSPTRGELFF. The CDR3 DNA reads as TGTGCCAGTAGCTCCGACTCCCCTACACGTGGGGAGCTGTTTTTT.

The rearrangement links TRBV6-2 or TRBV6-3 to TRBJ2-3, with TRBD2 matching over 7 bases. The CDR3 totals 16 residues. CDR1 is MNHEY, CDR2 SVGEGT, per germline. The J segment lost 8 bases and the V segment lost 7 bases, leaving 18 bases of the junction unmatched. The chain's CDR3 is CASTRPTRAPGGTQYF. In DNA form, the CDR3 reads TGTGCCAGCACCAGACCCACCCGGGCCCCGGGGGGTACGCAGTATTTT.

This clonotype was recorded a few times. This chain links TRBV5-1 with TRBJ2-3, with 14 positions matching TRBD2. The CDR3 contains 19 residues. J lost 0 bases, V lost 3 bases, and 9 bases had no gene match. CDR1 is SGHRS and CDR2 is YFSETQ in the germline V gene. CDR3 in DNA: TGCGCCAGCAGCTCCGGACTAGCGGGGGGAAAACTTAGCACAGATACGCAGTATTTT. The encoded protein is CASSSGLAGGKLSTDTQYF. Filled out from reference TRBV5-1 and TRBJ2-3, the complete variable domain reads KAGVTQTPRYLIKTRGQQVTLSCSPISGHRSVSWYQQTPGQGLQFLFEYFSETQRNKGNFPGRFSGRQFSNSRSEMNVSTLELGDSALYLCASSSGLAGGKLSTDTQYFGPGTRLTVL.

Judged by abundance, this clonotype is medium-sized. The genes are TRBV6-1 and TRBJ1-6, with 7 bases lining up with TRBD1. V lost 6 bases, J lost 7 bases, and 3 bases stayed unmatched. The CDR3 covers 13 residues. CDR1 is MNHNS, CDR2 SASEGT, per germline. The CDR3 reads CASRQGPNSPLHF. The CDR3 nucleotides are TGTGCCAGCAGACAGGGGCCCAATTCACCCCTCCACTTT.

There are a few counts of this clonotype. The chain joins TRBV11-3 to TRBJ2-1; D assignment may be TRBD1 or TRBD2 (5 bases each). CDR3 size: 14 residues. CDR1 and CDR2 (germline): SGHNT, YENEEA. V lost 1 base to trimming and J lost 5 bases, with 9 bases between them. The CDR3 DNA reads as TGTGCCAGCAGCTTAGGAGGGGTAGACAATGAGCAGTTCTTC. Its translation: CASSLGGVDNEQFF.

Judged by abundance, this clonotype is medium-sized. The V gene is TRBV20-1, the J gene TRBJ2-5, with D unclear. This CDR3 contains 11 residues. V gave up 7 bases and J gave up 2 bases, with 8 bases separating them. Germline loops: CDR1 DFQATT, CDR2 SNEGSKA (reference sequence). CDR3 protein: CSGTGQETQYF. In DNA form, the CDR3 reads TGCAGTGGTACGGGTCAAGAGACCCAGTACTTC.

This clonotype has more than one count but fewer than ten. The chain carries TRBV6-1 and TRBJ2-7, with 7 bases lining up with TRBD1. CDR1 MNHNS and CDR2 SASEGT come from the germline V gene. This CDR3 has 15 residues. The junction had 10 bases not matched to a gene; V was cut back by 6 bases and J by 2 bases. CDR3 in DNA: TGTGCCAGCAGGGCCTATAAGGGACAGACCTACGAGCAGTACTTC. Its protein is CASRAYKGQTYEQYF.